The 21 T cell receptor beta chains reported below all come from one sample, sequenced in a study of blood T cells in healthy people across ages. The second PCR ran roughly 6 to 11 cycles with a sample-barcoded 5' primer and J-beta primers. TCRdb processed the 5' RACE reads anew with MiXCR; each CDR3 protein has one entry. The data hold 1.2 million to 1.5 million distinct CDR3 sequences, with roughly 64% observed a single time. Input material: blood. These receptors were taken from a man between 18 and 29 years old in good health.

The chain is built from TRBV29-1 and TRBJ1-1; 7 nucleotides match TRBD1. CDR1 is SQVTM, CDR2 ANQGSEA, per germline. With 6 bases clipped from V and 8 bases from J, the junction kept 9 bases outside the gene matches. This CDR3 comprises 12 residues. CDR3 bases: TGCAGCGTACAGGGGCTTGGAGGGGAAGCTTTCTTT. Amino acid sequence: CSVQGLGGEAFF.

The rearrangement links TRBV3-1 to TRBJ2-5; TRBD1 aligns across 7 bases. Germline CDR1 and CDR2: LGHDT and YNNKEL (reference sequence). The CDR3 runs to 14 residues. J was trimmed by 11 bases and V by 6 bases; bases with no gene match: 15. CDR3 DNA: TGTGCCAGCAGTCCCACGACGGACAGGACGAAGCAGTACTTC. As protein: CASSPTTDRTKQYF.

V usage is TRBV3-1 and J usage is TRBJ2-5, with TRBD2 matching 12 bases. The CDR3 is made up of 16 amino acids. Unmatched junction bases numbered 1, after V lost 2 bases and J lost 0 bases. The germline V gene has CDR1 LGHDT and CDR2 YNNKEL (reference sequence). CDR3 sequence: CASSQRTSGNQETQYF. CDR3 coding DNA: TGTGCCAGCAGCCAACGGACTAGCGGGAACCAAGAGACCCAGTACTTC.

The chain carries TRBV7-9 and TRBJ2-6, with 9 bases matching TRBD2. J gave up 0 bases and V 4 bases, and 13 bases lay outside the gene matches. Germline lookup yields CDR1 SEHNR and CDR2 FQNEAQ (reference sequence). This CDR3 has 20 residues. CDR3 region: CASSSTTSGGLISGANVLTF. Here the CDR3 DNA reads TGTGCCAGCAGCTCAACTACCAGCGGGGGGTTAATCTCTGGGGCCAACGTCCTGACTTTC.

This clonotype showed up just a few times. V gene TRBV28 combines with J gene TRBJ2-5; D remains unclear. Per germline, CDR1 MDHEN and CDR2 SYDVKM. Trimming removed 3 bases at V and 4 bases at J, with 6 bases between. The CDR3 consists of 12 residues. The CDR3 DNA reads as TGTGCCAGCAGTTTTTCCCCAGAGACCCAGTACTTC. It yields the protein CASSFSPETQYF.

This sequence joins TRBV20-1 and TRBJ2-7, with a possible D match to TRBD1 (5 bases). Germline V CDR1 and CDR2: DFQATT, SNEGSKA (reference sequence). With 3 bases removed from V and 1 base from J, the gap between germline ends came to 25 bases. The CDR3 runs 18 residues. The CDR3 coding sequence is TGCAGTGCTAGTACCAACAGCCCAGGGCCTTATAAATCCTACGAGCAGTACTTC. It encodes CSASTNSPGPYKSYEQYF.

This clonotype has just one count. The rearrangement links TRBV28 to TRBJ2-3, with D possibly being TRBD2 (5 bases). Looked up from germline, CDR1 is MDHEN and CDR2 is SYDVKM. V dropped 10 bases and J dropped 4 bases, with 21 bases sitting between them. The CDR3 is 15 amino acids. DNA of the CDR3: TGTGCCACGATCACGGGGTTTGGGATTGCAGATACGCAGTATTTT. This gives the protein CATITGFGIADTQYF.

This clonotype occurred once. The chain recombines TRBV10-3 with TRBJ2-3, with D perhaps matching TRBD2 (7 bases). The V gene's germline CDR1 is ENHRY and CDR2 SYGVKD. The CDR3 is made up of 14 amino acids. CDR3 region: CASLAGASTDTQYF. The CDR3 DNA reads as TGTGCTAGCCTGGCGGGGGCTAGCACAGATACGCAGTATTTT.

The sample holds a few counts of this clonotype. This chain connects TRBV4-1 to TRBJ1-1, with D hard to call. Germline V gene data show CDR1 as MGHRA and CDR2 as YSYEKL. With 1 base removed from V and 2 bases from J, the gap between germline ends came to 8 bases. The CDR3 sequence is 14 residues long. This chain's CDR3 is CASSQVTDNTEAFF. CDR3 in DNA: TGCGCCAGCAGCCAAGTTACAGACAACACTGAAGCTTTCTTT.

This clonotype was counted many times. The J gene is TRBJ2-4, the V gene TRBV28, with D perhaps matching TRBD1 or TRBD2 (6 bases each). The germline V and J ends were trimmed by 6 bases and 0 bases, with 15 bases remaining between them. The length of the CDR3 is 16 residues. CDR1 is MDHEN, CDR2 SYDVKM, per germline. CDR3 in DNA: TGTGCCAGCAGCGCCGAGGGGGAGGTAGCCAAAAACATTCAGTACTTC. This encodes CASSAEGEVAKNIQYF.

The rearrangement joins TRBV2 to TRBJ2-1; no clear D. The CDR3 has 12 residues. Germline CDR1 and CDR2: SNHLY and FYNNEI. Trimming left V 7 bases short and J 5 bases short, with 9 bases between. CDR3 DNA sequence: TGTGCCAGCAAAGACTTGCACAATGAGCAGTTCTTC. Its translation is CASKDLHNEQFF.

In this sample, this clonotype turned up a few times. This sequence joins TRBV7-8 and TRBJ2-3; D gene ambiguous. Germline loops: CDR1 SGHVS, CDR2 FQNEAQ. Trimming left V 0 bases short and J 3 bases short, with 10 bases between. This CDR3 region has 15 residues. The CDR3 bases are TGTGCCAGCAGCTTAGCTCTGGACCCGACAGATACGCAGTATTTT. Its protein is CASSLALDPTDTQYF.

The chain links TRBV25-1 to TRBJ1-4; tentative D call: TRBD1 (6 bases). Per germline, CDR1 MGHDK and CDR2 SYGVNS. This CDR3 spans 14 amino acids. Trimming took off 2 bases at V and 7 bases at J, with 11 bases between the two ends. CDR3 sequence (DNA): TGTGCCAGCAGTGAAATAGGGGGTGGTGAAAAACTGTTTTTT. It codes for CASSEIGGGEKLFF. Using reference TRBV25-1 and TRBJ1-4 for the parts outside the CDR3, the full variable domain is EADIYQTPRYLVIGTGKKITLECSQTMGHDKMYWYQQDPGMELHLIHYSYGVNSTEKGDLSSESTVSRIRTEHFPLTLESARPSHTSQYLCASSEIGGGEKLFFGSGTQLSVL.

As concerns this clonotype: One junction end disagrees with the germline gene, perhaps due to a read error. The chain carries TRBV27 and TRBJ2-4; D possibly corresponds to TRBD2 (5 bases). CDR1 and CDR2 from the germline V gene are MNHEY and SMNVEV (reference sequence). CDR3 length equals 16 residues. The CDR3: CASRMDSSSISYEQCF. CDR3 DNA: TGTGCCAGCAGGATGGACTCATCTTCCATCTCCTACGAGCAGTGCTTC.

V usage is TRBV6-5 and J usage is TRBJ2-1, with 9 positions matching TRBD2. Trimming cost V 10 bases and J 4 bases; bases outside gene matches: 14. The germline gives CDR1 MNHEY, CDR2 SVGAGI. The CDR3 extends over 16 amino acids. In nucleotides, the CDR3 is TGTGCCATCCGACCCTCAGGGCGGGAGGGTTACAATGAGCAGTTCTTC. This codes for CAIRPSGREGYNEQFF.

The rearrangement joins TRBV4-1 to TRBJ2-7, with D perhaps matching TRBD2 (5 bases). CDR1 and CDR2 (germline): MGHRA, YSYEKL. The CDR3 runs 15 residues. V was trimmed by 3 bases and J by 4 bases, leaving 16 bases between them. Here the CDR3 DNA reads TGCGCCAGCAGCCAGACGTCAAGCGGCGTTTACGAGCAGTACTTC. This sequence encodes CASSQTSSGVYEQYF.

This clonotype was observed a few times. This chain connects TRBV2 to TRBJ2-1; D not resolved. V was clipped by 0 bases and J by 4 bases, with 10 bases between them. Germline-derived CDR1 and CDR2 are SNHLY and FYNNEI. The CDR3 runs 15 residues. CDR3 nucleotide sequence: TGTGCCAGCAGTGAAGCGCTTTGGCCGTACAATGAGCAGTTCTTC. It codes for CASSEALWPYNEQFF.

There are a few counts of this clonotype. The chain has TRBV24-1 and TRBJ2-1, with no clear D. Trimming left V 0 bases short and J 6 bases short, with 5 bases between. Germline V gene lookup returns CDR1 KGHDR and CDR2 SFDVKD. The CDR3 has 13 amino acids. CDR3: CATSDLKGNEQFF. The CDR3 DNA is TGTGCCACCAGTGATTTGAAGGGCAATGAGCAGTTCTTC.

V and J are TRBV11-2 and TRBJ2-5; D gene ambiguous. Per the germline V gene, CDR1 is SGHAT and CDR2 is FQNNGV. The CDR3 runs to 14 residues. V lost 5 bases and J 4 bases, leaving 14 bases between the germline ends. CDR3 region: CASSPRRGRETQYF. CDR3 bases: TGTGCCAGCAGCCCTAGGCGCGGTAGAGAGACCCAGTACTTC.

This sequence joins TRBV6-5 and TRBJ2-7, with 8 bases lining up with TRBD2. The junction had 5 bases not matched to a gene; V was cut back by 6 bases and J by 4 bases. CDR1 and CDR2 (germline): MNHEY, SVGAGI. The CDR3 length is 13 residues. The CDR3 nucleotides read TGTGCCAGCAGGGGCCGGGGGGGGTACGAGCAGTACTTC. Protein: CASRGRGGYEQYF.

The CDR3 sequence: CASSQIPIENGYTF. The CDR3 DNA is TGTGCCAGCAGCCAAATCCCCATTGAGAATGGCTACACCTTC. The rearrangement joins TRBV3-1 to TRBJ1-2; D ambiguous. CDR3 length: 14 amino acids. Trimming shortened V by 2 bases and J by 6 bases, and 13 bases separated the two germline ends. CDR1 LGHDT and CDR2 YNNKEL come from the germline V gene (reference sequence).